This TCR beta chain was recorded in a study of metastatic and nonmetastatic thyroid tumors. Findings and caveats of the study: Patients with malignant thyroid tumors reportedly had significantly higher TCR beta diversity than those with benign nodules, in blood and tumor.

Patients had received no treatment of any kind before thyroid surgery. Trimming stripped 11 bases from V and 4 bases from J, with 21 bases between. This CDR3 comprises 15 residues. Germline V gives CDR1 MDHEN, CDR2 SYDVKM. This clone was observed many times. What it binds is not known. TCRdb re-clonotyped the PCR reads via MiXCR. The sample has under 20,000 clones; approximately 27% are singletons. Source material: tumor tissue. The chain couples TRBV28 to TRBJ1-3; D is possibly TRBD1 (6 bases). This receptor was identified in a female donor with papillary thyroid cancer or a benign thyroid nodule (not recorded which). Some clones in this sample may be carry-over from other donors' samples. CDR3 protein: CALWGGARRGNTIYF. The CDR3, as DNA: TGTGCCTTATGGGGGGGGGCTCGAAGGGGAAACACCATATATTTT.